Presented here are 10 T cell receptor beta chains from one specimen sequenced in a study of T cells in narcolepsy. TCRdb's copy holds only in-frame clones and misses some; the assay was immunoSEQ multiplex PCR. The data hold about 25,000 clones, with approximately 84% observed a single time. Sequences were obtained from CD45RA- memory CD4+ T cells from PBMCs. The receptors derive from a human donor with narcolepsy.

This chain links TRBV6-5 with TRBJ1-4; no definite D call. V lost 4 bases and J 5 bases, leaving 11 bases between the germline ends. From germline, CDR1 is MNHEY and CDR2 SVGAGI. This CDR3 has 14 amino acids. Here the CDR3 reads CASSSDQQNEKLFF. The CDR3 region has the DNA TGTGCCAGCAGTTCAGACCAACAGAATGAAAAACTGTTTTTT.

This chain connects TRBV27 to TRBJ2-7; 8 nucleotides line up with TRBD2. Germline V gene sequence: CDR1 MNHEY, CDR2 SMNVEV (reference sequence). The V and J ends lost 2 bases and 0 bases, in that order; junction bases with no gene match: 3. The CDR3 covers 15 residues. The DNA for the CDR3 is TGTGCCAGCAGTTTAGACGGGAGGGACTCCTACGAGCAGTACTTC. Translating it yields CASSLDGRDSYEQYF.

The chain employs TRBV19 and TRBJ2-2; 9 bases line up with TRBD1. Germline lookup yields CDR1 LNHDA and CDR2 SQIVND (reference sequence). The V and J ends lost 6 bases and 6 bases, in that order; junction bases with no gene match: 5. CDR3 length: 14 residues. CDR3 residues: CASSPQGAPGELFF. The CDR3 DNA sequence: TGTGCCAGTAGCCCACAGGGGGCACCCGGGGAGCTGTTTTTT.

In DNA, the CDR3 is TGTGCCAGCAGCTTGGAAAGGGGAGGGGAGACCCAGTACTTC. Amino acids: CASSLERGGETQYF. This chain joins TRBV5-4 and TRBJ2-5, with TRBD2 identical over 7 bases. The germline V gene encodes CDR1 SGHNT and CDR2 YYREEE (reference sequence). The CDR3 contains 14 residues. V lost 0 bases, J lost 5 bases, and 4 bases stayed unmatched.

The chain is built from TRBV6-6 and TRBJ2-7; the D is unclear. The CDR3 is 14 residues long. With 2 bases removed from V and 7 bases from J, the gap between germline ends came to 15 bases. CDR1 and CDR2 from the germline V gene are MNHNY and SVGAGI (reference sequence). CDR3 residues: CASSYPYNTKEQYF. The CDR3 region has the DNA TGTGCCAGCAGTTACCCCTATAATACTAAGGAGCAGTACTTC.

This clone appeared a few times. Germline and junction disagree at one end, which may indicate a read error. The CDR3 region is CATRRGGYSYNEQFF. Here the CDR3 DNA reads TGTGCCACCAGAAGAGGTGGTTACTCCTACAATGAGCAGTTCTTC. The chain links TRBV15 to TRBJ2-1; no clear D gene. The germline V gene encodes CDR1 LNHNV and CDR2 YYDKDF (reference sequence). This CDR3 has 15 residues.

This clone was detected only once. The chain employs TRBV6-4 and TRBJ2-3; no definite D call. Looked up from germline, CDR1 is MRHNA and CDR2 is SNTAGT. Trimming left V 0 bases short and J 2 bases short, with 9 bases between. The CDR3 runs to 15 residues. The CDR3 loop is CASSDSDDSTDTQYF. DNA of the CDR3: TGTGCCAGCAGTGACTCGGACGACTCCACAGATACGCAGTATTTT.

V usage is TRBV10-3 and J usage is TRBJ2-6; D tentatively fits TRBD1 or TRBD2 (5 bases each). Trimming left V 5 bases short and J 0 bases short, with 23 bases between. The V gene's germline CDR1 is ENHRY and CDR2 SYGVKD. This CDR3 has 20 residues. The CDR3 is CAISLGVGQGATSGANVLTF. CDR3 DNA sequence: TGTGCCATCAGTCTGGGTGTCGGTCAGGGAGCGACCTCTGGGGCCAACGTCCTGACTTTC.

The V gene is TRBV11-3, the J gene TRBJ2-1; 8 bases agree with TRBD1. The length of the CDR3 is 15 residues. V gave up 5 bases and J gave up 7 bases; unmatched junction bases: 10. Germline V CDR1 and CDR2: SGHNT, YENEEA. The CDR3 sequence: CASSLTGQGENEQFF. DNA of the CDR3: TGTGCCAGCAGCCTAACTGGACAGGGAGAGAATGAGCAGTTCTTC. Drawing the rest from reference TRBV11-3 and TRBJ2-1, the complete variable domain is EAGVVQSPRYKIIEKKQPVAFWCNPISGHNTLYWYLQNLGQGPELLIRYENEEAVDDSQLPKDRFSAERLKGVDSTLKIQPAELGDSAVYLCASSLTGQGENEQFFGPGTRLTVL.

The rearrangement links TRBV28 to TRBJ2-5; D uncertain. From germline, CDR1 is MDHEN and CDR2 SYDVKM. The CDR3 runs 14 residues. The V end lost 11 bases, the J end lost 5 bases, and 21 bases lay between the germline ends. This CDR3 is CAASRVGQGETQYF. The CDR3 region has the DNA TGTGCCGCCTCAAGAGTGGGTCAAGGGGAGACCCAGTACTTC.